The count of the clone carrying this TCR beta chain is one. Its target is not known. This sample was taken from a study of T cell responses to AZD1222 COVID-19 vaccine. Study outcomes and limitations: It was only after the peak T cell response that any repertoires were sampled. Spike was spanned by vaccine-associated CD4 TCRs, which were dominant at 160-218 and 743-854. Baseline seropositives among AZD1222 recipients totaled only six or seven.

The protocol was immunoSEQ multiplex PCR, while the TCRdb copy is restricted to in-frame clones and leaves out a portion. The sample gives approximately 150,000 clones, roughly 90% of which show up once; roughly 1.3% is in the top ten. CDR1 and CDR2 from the germline V gene are SGHVS and FQNEAQ. The CDR3 consists of 16 residues. The ends were cut back, 1 base at V and 0 bases at J, with 12 bases in the middle. The material sequenced was peripheral blood, taken 28 days after the second AZD1222 dose. The receptor comes from an adult who received the AZD1222 COVID-19 vaccine. J is TRBJ1-1 and V is TRBV7-8, with unresolved D. The CDR3 DNA follows: TGTGCCAGCAGCTTAGAAGGAGGGTTTTTGAACACTGAAGCTTTCTTT. It is translated as CASSLEGGFLNTEAFF.